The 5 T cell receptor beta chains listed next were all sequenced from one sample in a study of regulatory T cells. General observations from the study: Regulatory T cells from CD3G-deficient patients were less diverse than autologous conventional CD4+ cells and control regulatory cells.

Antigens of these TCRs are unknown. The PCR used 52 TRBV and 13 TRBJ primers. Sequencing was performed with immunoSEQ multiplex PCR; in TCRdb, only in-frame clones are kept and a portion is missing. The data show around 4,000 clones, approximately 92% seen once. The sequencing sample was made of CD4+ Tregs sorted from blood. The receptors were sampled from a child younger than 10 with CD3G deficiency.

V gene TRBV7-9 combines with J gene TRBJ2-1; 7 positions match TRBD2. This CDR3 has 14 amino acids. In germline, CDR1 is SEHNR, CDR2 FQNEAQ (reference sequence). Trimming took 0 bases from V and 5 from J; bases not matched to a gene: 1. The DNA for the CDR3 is TGTGCCAGCAGCTTAGCGGGAGGGAACAATGAGCAGTTCTTC. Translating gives CASSLAGGNNEQFF.

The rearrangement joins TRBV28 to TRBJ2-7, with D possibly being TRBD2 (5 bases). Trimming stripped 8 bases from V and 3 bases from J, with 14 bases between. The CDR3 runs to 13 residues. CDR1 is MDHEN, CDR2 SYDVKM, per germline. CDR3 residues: CASRRAVGYEQYF. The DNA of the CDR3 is TGTGCCAGCCGGCGGGCGGTTGGCTACGAGCAGTACTTC.

The CDR3 region is CASSSSGSDRGELFF. CDR3 nucleotides: TGTGCCAGTAGTTCTAGCGGGAGCGACAGAGGGGAGCTGTTTTTT. The chain joins TRBV19 to TRBJ2-2; 10 bases fit TRBD2. Trimming cost V 5 bases and J 8 bases; bases outside gene matches: 8. Per germline, CDR1 LNHDA and CDR2 SQIVND (reference sequence). The CDR3 loop spans 15 amino acids.

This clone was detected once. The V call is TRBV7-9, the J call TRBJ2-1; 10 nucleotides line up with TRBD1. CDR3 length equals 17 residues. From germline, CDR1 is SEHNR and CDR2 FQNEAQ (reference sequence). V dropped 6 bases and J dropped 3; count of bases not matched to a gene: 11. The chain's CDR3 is CASSWDRGGLSYNEQFF. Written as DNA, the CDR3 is TGTGCCAGCAGTTGGGACAGGGGAGGACTGAGCTACAATGAGCAGTTCTTC. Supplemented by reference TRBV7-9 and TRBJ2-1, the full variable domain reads DTGVSQNPRHKITKRGQNVTFRCDPISEHNRLYWYRQTLGQGPEFLTYFQNEAQLEKSRLLSDRFSAERPKGSFSTLEIQRTEQGDSAMYLCASSWDRGGLSYNEQFFGPGTRLTVL.

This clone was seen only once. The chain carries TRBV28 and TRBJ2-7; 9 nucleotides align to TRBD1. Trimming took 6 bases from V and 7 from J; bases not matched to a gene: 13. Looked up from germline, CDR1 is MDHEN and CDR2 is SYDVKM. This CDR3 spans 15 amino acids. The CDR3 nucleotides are TGTGCCAGCAGCCTGATCCGGGACAGGGATGGAGAGCAGTACTTC. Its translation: CASSLIRDRDGEQYF.